This T cell receptor (beta chain) was sequenced in a study of blood T cell repertoires in COVID-19. Turning to the study itself: There were acute and convalescent COVID-19 samples, and they came from the United States, Italy and Spain. Sample material is recorded as cDNA or gDNA derived from T cells, B-cell-depleted T cells, or PBMCs.

As originally analysed: From reference gene primer amplification, estimates of nucleated cell counts were derived. Produced via immunoSEQ multiplex PCR; TCRdb's table is partial and in-frame only. That table is the source of V, J and clone size, and D and trimming were worked out from the DNA. Seen here are around 70,000 clones, 70% to 90% observed once, and the top ten hold over 7.5%. Germline loops: CDR1 MDHEN, CDR2 SYDVKM. With 3 bases removed from V and 0 bases from J, the gap between germline ends came to 3 bases. This CDR3 has 12 residues. This TCR was recovered from a man aged 25-45 years with acute or convalescent COVID-19. Sequencing used peripheral blood. The chain joins TRBV28 to TRBJ2-7; D unresolved. CDR3 region: CASSFSSYEQYF. The CDR3 bases are TGTGCCAGCAGTTTCAGCTCCTACGAGCAGTACTTC.